The subject of this entry is one T cell receptor beta chain. As yet, its antigen is unknown. Trimming removed 0 bases from V and 1 base from J, with 15 bases in between. Germline CDR1 reads SGDLS; CDR2 reads YYNGEE. There are 17 residues in the CDR3. These data belong to a study of cytomegalovirus exposure and HLA in healthy donors. General study findings and limits: A few V segments could not be told apart, such as TRBV6-2 and TRBV6-3, and were left out. TCR sequences were mostly rare, though some public TCRs occurred in many donors. The CMV antigen specificity of three CMV-associated chains was confirmed through in vitro analysis.

Vbeta (60) and Jbeta (13) primers were used in the PCR. Profiling relied on immunoSEQ multiplex PCR, and the TCRdb table lists in-frame clones only, not all of them. Of some 150,000 clones in the sample, over 60% were seen once. The clonotype was recovered from a male donor in good health and CMV-seronegative. What was sequenced was PBMCs. The chain joins TRBV9 to TRBJ2-3; D is unresolved. The CDR3 DNA is TGTGCCAGCAGCGTAGTGGCTAGTCCCTTTGGCACAGATACGCAGTATTTT. Its translation: CASSVVASPFGTDTQYF.